Below are 26 T cell receptor beta chains sequenced from a single sample in a study of blood T cell repertoires in COVID-19 (dated by TCRdb to about 2020). Preparation of the library involved the immunoSEQ multiplex PCR assay. TCRdb stores this immuneACCESS table with in-frame sequences only. Part of the clones is absent; in the studies checked, under half of the shortfall reflects unresolved V genes, and no reason is known for the rest. The sample table lists roughly 200,000 clones, approximately 88% of them with a count of one. About 7% of the sample lies in the top ten. Sequencing was done on a sample of peripheral blood. These receptors originate from a man aged 35-49 years with acute or convalescent COVID-19.

This clone was counted a single time. The rearrangement uses TRBV7-2 and TRBJ2-3; 16 bases match TRBD2. J was trimmed by 6 bases and V by 0 bases; bases with no gene match: 3. Germline loops: CDR1 SGHTA, CDR2 FQGNSA. This CDR3 comprises 17 residues. The CDR3 DNA is TGTGCCAGCAGCTTAGCCGGGACTAGCGGGGGGGTTGATACGCAGTATTTT. This encodes CASSLAGTSGGVDTQYF.

The rearrangement joins TRBV9 to TRBJ2-3; 10 nucleotides align to TRBD2. The CDR3 extends over 14 amino acids. The V and J ends lost 4 bases and 4 bases, in that order; junction bases with no gene match: 3. CDR1 is SGDLS and CDR2 is YYNGEE in the germline V gene. The CDR3 reads CASSPSGGADTQYF. The CDR3 DNA follows: TGTGCCAGCAGCCCGAGCGGGGGGGCAGATACGCAGTATTTT. Full variable domain (rest looked up from reference TRBV9 and TRBJ2-3): DSGVTQTPKHLITATGQRVTLRCSPRSGDLSVYWYQQSLDQGLQFLIQYYNGEERAKGNILERFSAQQFPDLHSELNLSSLELGDSALYFCASSPSGGADTQYFGPGTRLTVL.

The gene calls are TRBV18 and TRBJ2-7; possible D gene TRBD2, 6 bases. Trimming stripped 4 bases from V and 2 bases from J, with 18 bases between. Germline CDR1 is KGHSH and CDR2 is LQKENI. The CDR3 sequence is 16 residues long. CDR3: CASSLMARRVTYEQYF. The CDR3 DNA follows: TGTGCCAGCTCACTTATGGCCCGGAGGGTAACCTACGAGCAGTACTTC.

The chain joins TRBV4-1 to TRBJ2-3, with a weak D call TRBD1 (5 bases). V was pared by 6 bases and J by 2 bases, with 9 bases between. Germline V gene lookup returns CDR1 MGHRA and CDR2 YSYEKL. The CDR3 is 13 residues long. The CDR3 protein is CASRGQATDTQYF. The CDR3 DNA follows: TGCGCCAGCAGAGGACAAGCCACAGATACGCAGTATTTT.

This rearrangement joins TRBV7-2 to TRBJ2-3, with D possibly being TRBD1 (5 bases). Germline V CDR1 and CDR2: SGHTA, FQGNSA. The germline V and J ends were trimmed by 5 bases and 2 bases, with 11 bases remaining between them. The CDR3 extends over 14 amino acids. CDR3 sequence: CASSPSRVTDTQYF. The CDR3 bases are TGTGCCAGCAGCCCGAGCAGGGTCACAGATACGCAGTATTTT.

The chain employs TRBV11-2 and TRBJ2-7; the D gene is possibly TRBD1 (5 bases). Trimming took 0 bases from V and 2 from J, leaving 11 bases between them. Germline V lookup: CDR1 SGHAT, CDR2 FQNNGV. The CDR3 is 15 residues long. CDR3 coding DNA: TGTGCCAGCAGCTTAGATATAAGGGGAACCTACGAGCAGTACTTC. It specifies CASSLDIRGTYEQYF.

The chain couples TRBV27 to TRBJ2-1, with 10 bases that match TRBD2. The CDR3 has 16 amino acids. CDR1 is MNHEY, CDR2 SMNVEV, per germline (reference sequence). The junction had 5 bases not matched to a gene; V was cut back by 3 bases and J by 3 bases. CDR3 in amino acids: CASSFSLAGDYNEQFF. The DNA for the CDR3 is TGTGCCAGCAGTTTCAGTCTAGCGGGGGACTACAATGAGCAGTTCTTC.

This chain uses TRBV10-1 with TRBJ1-1; D is possibly TRBD1 (6 bases). V dropped 8 bases and J dropped 7 bases, with 14 bases sitting between them. CDR3 size: 12 residues. Germline V lookup: CDR1 WNHNN, CDR2 SYGVQD (reference sequence). The CDR3 region is CASPLQDSEAFF. Written as DNA, the CDR3 is TGCGCCAGCCCCCTCCAGGACAGTGAAGCTTTCTTT.

V is TRBV12-3 or TRBV12-4 and J is TRBJ2-3, with 7 bases identical to TRBD2. V dropped 8 bases and J dropped 1; count of bases not matched to a gene: 3. The CDR3 covers 13 residues. The CDR3 protein is CASRGEGTDTQYF. The CDR3 DNA is TGTGCCAGCCGGGGGGAAGGCACAGATACGCAGTATTTT.

As DNA, the CDR3 is TGCGCCAGCAGCCTGATGCCGGCACCGGGACTAGCGGAAGAGACCCAGTACTTC. It is translated as CASSLMPAPGLAEETQYF. V and J are TRBV4-1 and TRBJ2-5; 11 bases are shared with TRBD2. From germline, CDR1 is MGHRA and CDR2 YSYEKL. V dropped 4 bases and J dropped 3; count of bases not matched to a gene: 13. This CDR3 spans 18 amino acids.

The chain joins TRBV18 to TRBJ1-1; D is undetermined. The CDR3 loop spans 13 amino acids. The germline V gene has CDR1 KGHSH and CDR2 LQKENI. V dropped 6 bases and J dropped 1 base, with 9 bases sitting between them. The CDR3 coding sequence is TGTGCCAGCTCCGCACGGGGGAACACTGAAGCTTTCTTT. It yields the protein CASSARGNTEAFF.

The rearrangement links TRBV5-4 to TRBJ1-4, with D possibly TRBD1 on 5 matching bases. Trimming pared 3 bases from V and 15 bases from J, leaving 18 bases between. The CDR3 contains 13 residues. Germline loops: CDR1 SGHNT, CDR2 YYREEE (reference sequence). The CDR3 DNA is TGTGCCAGCAGCTCCGGGGGGTCCGATAATTTGTTTTTT. Residues: CASSSGGSDNLFF.

The V call is TRBV29-1, the J call TRBJ2-3; D uncertain. The CDR3 spans 13 residues. The germline gives CDR1 SQVTM, CDR2 ANQGSEA. Between the trimmed V and J ends, which lost 4 bases and 6 bases, there was a span of 14 bases. CDR3 region: CSVGLPGTDTQYF. In DNA form, the CDR3 reads TGCAGCGTTGGTCTCCCAGGTACGGATACGCAGTATTTT.

The chain links TRBV27 to TRBJ1-1; TRBD1 might be the D (5 bases). V lost 4 bases and J 4 bases, leaving 10 bases between the germline ends. This CDR3 is built from 13 residues. Looked up from germline, CDR1 is MNHEY and CDR2 is SMNVEV (reference sequence). DNA of the CDR3: TGTGCCAGCAGTTCGGGGGTGACCACTGAAGCTTTCTTT. It translates to CASSSGVTTEAFF.

The V and J genes are TRBV18 and TRBJ2-7; maybe TRBD1 (6 bases). The germline V gene encodes CDR1 KGHSH and CDR2 LQKENI. The CDR3 length is 15 residues. V shed 3 bases and J shed 2 bases, with 14 bases lying between them. CDR3: CASSPPTRGAYEQYF. CDR3 coding DNA: TGTGCCAGCTCACCTCCGACCAGGGGAGCCTACGAGCAGTACTTC.

The chain has TRBV4-2 and TRBJ2-1; D is possibly TRBD2 (7 bases). Germline loops: CDR1 LGHNA, CDR2 YNFKEQ. V shed 2 bases and J shed 2 bases, with 19 bases lying between them. This CDR3 is 18 amino acids long. Here the CDR3 reads CASSQFSGGGATYNEQFF. CDR3 coding DNA: TGTGCCAGCAGCCAATTCTCTGGTGGGGGGGCCACCTACAATGAGCAGTTCTTC.

This chain uses TRBV3-1 (or the pseudogene TRBV3-2) with TRBJ1-3; D might be TRBD1 (5 bases). The CDR3 spans 15 residues. CDR1 is LGHDT and CDR2 is YNNKEL in the germline V gene (reference sequence). V dropped 2 bases and J dropped 4 bases, with 12 bases sitting between them. CDR3 nucleotides: TGTGCCAGCAGCCAACCCCAGGGTATAGGAAACACCATATATTTT. Residues: CASSQPQGIGNTIYF.

The rearrangement uses TRBV11-2 and TRBJ2-1, with 7 bases that match TRBD2. Trimming removed 5 bases from V and 4 bases from J; junction bases left unmatched: 11. Germline CDR1 and CDR2: SGHAT and FQNNGV. The CDR3 covers 16 residues. CDR3 amino acids: CASSPGGSGLYNEQFF. The CDR3 nucleotides are TGTGCCAGCAGCCCCGGGGGTAGCGGGCTTTACAATGAGCAGTTCTTC. Looking up the rest from reference TRBV11-2 and TRBJ2-1 gives the full variable domain: EAGVAQSPRYKIIEKRQSVAFWCNPISGHATLYWYQQILGQGPKLLIQFQNNGVVDDSQLPKDRFSAERLKGVDSTLKIQPAKLEDSAVYLCASSPGGSGLYNEQFFGPGTRLTVL.

The chain links TRBV23-1 to TRBJ1-5, with D perhaps TRBD1 (6 bases). TRBV23-1 is an ORF, with its function uncertain. The V end was cut by 6 bases, the J end by 6 bases, with 24 bases between. The CDR3 is made up of 17 amino acids. The CDR3 nucleotides read TGCGCCAGCAGCCTATTCCCGGGACACCCTGGGGGTCAGCCCCAGCATTTT. Its protein is CASSLFPGHPGGQPQHF.

This rearrangement joins TRBV12-3 or TRBV12-4 to TRBJ1-2; no firm D call. Deletions cut 0 bases from V and 7 bases from J, with 6 bases between. The length of the CDR3 is 12 residues. Written as DNA, the CDR3 is TGTGCCAGCAGTTTAGCGCGGAGTGGCTACACCTTC. The encoded protein is CASSLARSGYTF.

This chain uses TRBV2 with TRBJ1-1; tentatively, D is TRBD1 (6 bases). Germline CDR1 is SNHLY and CDR2 is FYNNEI. V lost 7 bases and J 7 bases, leaving 22 bases between the germline ends. The CDR3 is made up of 15 amino acids. CDR3 loop: CASTGLVGEQGEAFF. DNA of the CDR3: TGTGCCAGCACGGGGTTGGTAGGTGAACAGGGTGAAGCTTTCTTT.

This chain connects TRBV7-2 to TRBJ2-4; 9 nucleotides line up with TRBD1. This CDR3 has 17 residues. Germline CDR1 is SGHTA and CDR2 is FQGNSA. The V segment lost 1 base and the J segment 0 bases; nucleotides outside the gene matches: 4. The CDR3 region is CASSLVGQGRAKNIQYF. CDR3 DNA sequence: TGTGCCAGCAGCTTAGTGGGACAGGGAAGAGCCAAAAACATTCAGTACTTC. Full variable domain (remainder filled in from reference TRBV7-2 and TRBJ2-4): GAGVSQSPSNKVTEKGKDVELRCDPISGHTALYWYRQSLGQGLEFLIYFQGNSAPDKSGLPSDRFSAERTGGSVSTLTIQRTQQEDSAVYLCASSLVGQGRAKNIQYFGAGTRLSVL.

V gene TRBV7-2 combines with J gene TRBJ1-1; 10 nucleotides agree with TRBD1. The CDR3 sequence is 12 residues long. CDR1 and CDR2 (germline): SGHTA, FQGNSA. V lost 4 bases and J lost 10; bases outside the gene matches: 3. In nucleotides, the CDR3 is TGTGCCAGCAGCTGGGGACAGGGGCGAGCTTTCTTT. This codes for CASSWGQGRAFF.

The chain carries TRBV9 and TRBJ2-5; D might be TRBD2 (6 bases). From germline, CDR1 is SGDLS and CDR2 YYNGEE. There are 14 residues in the CDR3. The V and J ends lost 2 bases and 4 bases respectively, with 12 bases between them. The CDR3 reads CASSVGTERETQYF. The CDR3 coding sequence is TGTGCCAGCAGCGTCGGGACTGAGCGAGAGACCCAGTACTTC.

The chain combines TRBV7-9 with TRBJ2-1, with unresolved D. The length of the CDR3 is 16 residues. CDR1 and CDR2 from the germline V gene are SEHNR and FQNEAQ (reference sequence). The germline V and J ends were trimmed by 0 bases and 3 bases, with 12 bases remaining between them. The CDR3 DNA is TGTGCCAGCAGCTTAGCCGGGTTCAGAAACTACAATGAGCAGTTCTTC. This gives the protein CASSLAGFRNYNEQFF.

In its sample, this clone was seen a few times. V usage is TRBV9 and J usage is TRBJ1-5, with D perhaps matching TRBD1 (5 bases). The CDR3 consists of 14 residues. Trimming took 0 bases from V and 8 from J, leaving 12 bases between them. Germline values: CDR1 SGDLS, CDR2 YYNGEE. CDR3 protein: CASSVDPGGEPQHF. The CDR3 region has the DNA TGTGCCAGCAGCGTAGATCCGGGGGGTGAGCCCCAGCATTTT.